This entry describes one T cell receptor beta chain. Its antigen is unknown. One end of the junction varies from germline; a read error may be responsible. The sample originates from a study of response to subunit inactivated influenza vaccine. TCRdb ran MiXCR on the RT-PCR reads and lists one entry per CDR3 protein. This sample has around 600,000 distinct CDR3 sequences; approximately 10% occur once, and the top ten carry approximately 10%. The germline gives CDR1 LGHNA, CDR2 YSLEER. CDR3 length: 15 amino acids. Study findings and constraints: Authors suggested few new T cells are recruited by each seasonal influenza vaccination.

These same data were also listed under a study on T cells expressing NK-cell markers. That study adds: Researchers built TCR beta cDNA using 5'RACE template switching with UMIs. Cells sorted as CD3+CD56+NKG2C+, CD3+CD56+NKG2C- and CD3+CD56-NKG2C+ T cells supplied the TCR beta repertoires. A handful of donors likewise had their CD3+CD56-NKG2C+ fraction led by these clonotypes.

The clonotype originates from a man in his forties or fifties who received an inactivated influenza vaccine. The sequenced sample was PBMCs from blood, obtained on the day of vaccination. The chain has TRBV4-3 and TRBJ2-7; 13 bases fit TRBD2. The CDR3 DNA reads as TGCGCCAGCAGCCAGGGACTAGCGGGGTCCTACGAGAAGTACTTC. This gives the protein CASSQGLAGSYEKYF.